Below, one T cell receptor beta chain is given with its context. Its antigen is currently not known. Base qualities were left out, and no much larger clone turns up one base away. The immunoSEQ Assay, a bias-controlled multiplex PCR, was used to amplify TCRbeta CDR3 regions from genomic DNA. The authors' analysis ran thus. Nucleated cell counts per sample were estimated from amplification of reference gene primers within the assay. To quantify the absolute abundance of each unique TCRbeta CDR3 rearrangement, sequence reads were collapsed and filtered. For each sample, productive Simpson clonality was calculated by taking the square root of Simpson's diversity index across productive rearrangements. TCRdb took over this immuneACCESS table, retaining in-frame rearrangements with V and J assigned. Such tables are incomplete; in checked studies, under half of the missing clones stem from an unresolved V gene, and the remainder is unexplained. V, J and clone size are those of that table, while D and trimming were read from the DNA. Within this sample are around 260,000 clones, with approximately 81% of them counted one time only. The ten largest clones take up less than 5% of the sample.

This sample was included in a study of blood T cell repertoires in COVID-19 (dated by TCRdb to about 2020). With respect to the entire study: The collaborator samples originated in the United States, Italy and Spain and spanned the acute and convalescent phases of COVID-19. The dataset comprised deeply sampled blood TCRbeta repertoires from subjects exposed to, actively infected with, or recovered from COVID-19. The material from the prospective study consisted of cDNA or gDNA derived from T cells, B-cell-depleted T cells, or PBMCs. Samples came from the ongoing ImmuneRACE study (first 160 participants) plus 1,254 subjects from 6 global collaborators. A de-identified subject ID, COVID-19 status, age in years and sex were almost always included in the sample metadata. Where HLA class I and class II types were available, the types were taken from metadata supplied by the sample provider, not from assay-based typing. The repertoires were made available in a free public database intended to serve as a resource for research on the immune response to SARS-CoV-2. Study-level results and caveats: How much clinical and demographic metadata was included differed by source and by participant, and the metadata was provided uncurated.

Each collaborating institution followed its own protocols to collect whole blood in K2EDTA tubes. Collaborator samples were shipped for TCRbeta analysis as frozen whole blood, isolated PBMCs, or DNA extracted from either sample type. The CDR3 covers 15 residues, taking in both the cysteine and the phenylalanine. The only DNA kept is the CDR3, 45 bases in frame from the first base. In the germline V gene (reference sequence), CDR1 corresponds to GTSNPN and CDR2 to SVGIG. V and J are truncated by 0 bases and 0 bases respectively, leaving an intervening sequence of 9 bases. The V and J segments used are TRBV30 and TRBJ1-3; confidence is insufficient to name the D gene. The receptor was isolated from a man aged 60 to 75 with acute or convalescent COVID-19. Sequencing was done on a sample of peripheral blood. The DNA sequence reads TGTGCCTGGAGTGTCGGCGGCCTCTCTGGAAACACCATATATTTT. This sequence encodes CAWSVGGLSGNTIYF.